This TCR beta chain came from a study of CD8+CD57+ T cells in acquired aplastic anemia. Study details: Average CD4+ read depth in healthy donors was about 10.8 million reads. Study-level points and caveats: Patients did not significantly differ from controls in CD8+ Simpson's diversity. Patients and controls shared fewer than 30 CD8+ CDR3 sequences.

Genomic DNA served as template for TCR beta VDJ and CDR3 profiling. TCRdb reprocessed the reads via MiXCR and lists one record per CDR3 protein. The sample shows roughly 190,000 distinct CDR3 sequences, approximately 49% of them seen only once. The CDR3 spans 13 residues. Trimming cost V 3 bases and J 4 bases; bases outside gene matches: 3. Per germline, CDR1 SGDLS and CDR2 YYNGEE. As for this clonotype: The antigen is undetermined.

The sequenced sample was sorted CD4+, CD8+, or CD8+CD57+ T cells (not recorded which) from PBMCs. The clonotype was recovered from a human donor in good health, serving as a control. V is TRBV9 and J is TRBJ2-7; 8 positions agree with TRBD1. The CDR3 is CASSAQGAYEQYF. The CDR3 region has the DNA TGTGCCAGCAGCGCTCAGGGGGCTTACGAGCAGTACTTC.